This T cell receptor beta chain is from a study of T cells in Graves' hyperthyroidism and ophthalmopathy. Points from the study as a whole: In blood, most of the thyroid clonotypes expanded above 0.001 were also present.

The source material, RNA transcripts, was used to amplify TCR beta CDR3 regions. Carried out on the TCR CDR3, a first-round RT-PCR used the HTBI primer set. TCRdb used MiXCR to reprocess the multiplex PCR reads, holding one entry per CDR3 protein. The sample records around 500,000 distinct CDR3 sequences, approximately 15% being singletons. Concerning this clonotype: The antigen is undetermined.

Around 10 ml fresh peripheral blood yielded the PBMCs. Germline V lookup: CDR1 LGHDT, CDR2 YNNKEL (reference sequence). CDR3 length: 14 amino acids. Deletions cut 0 bases from V and 2 bases from J, with 6 bases between. The chain couples TRBV3-1 to TRBJ2-3; D unresolved. The clonotype comes from a woman aged 18-29 years with Graves' hyperthyroidism. Sequencing was done on a sample of blood. The DNA of the CDR3 is TGTGCCAGCAGCCAAGATAGCCTCACAGATACGCAGTATTTT. Its translation is CASSQDSLTDTQYF.